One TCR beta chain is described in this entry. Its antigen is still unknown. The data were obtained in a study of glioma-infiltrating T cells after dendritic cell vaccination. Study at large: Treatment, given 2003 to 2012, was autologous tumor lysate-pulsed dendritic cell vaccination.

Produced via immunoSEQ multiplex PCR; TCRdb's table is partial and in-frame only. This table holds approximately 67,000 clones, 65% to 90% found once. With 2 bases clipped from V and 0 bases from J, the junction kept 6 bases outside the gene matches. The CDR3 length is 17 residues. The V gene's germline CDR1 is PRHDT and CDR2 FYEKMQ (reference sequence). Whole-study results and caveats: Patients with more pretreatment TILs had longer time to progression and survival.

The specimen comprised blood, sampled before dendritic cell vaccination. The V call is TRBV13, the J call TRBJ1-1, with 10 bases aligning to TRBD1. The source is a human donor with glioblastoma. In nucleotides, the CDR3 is TGTGCCAGCAGCTTAAGGGACAGGGGAGTTATGAACACTGAAGCTTTCTTT. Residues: CASSLRDRGVMNTEAFF.